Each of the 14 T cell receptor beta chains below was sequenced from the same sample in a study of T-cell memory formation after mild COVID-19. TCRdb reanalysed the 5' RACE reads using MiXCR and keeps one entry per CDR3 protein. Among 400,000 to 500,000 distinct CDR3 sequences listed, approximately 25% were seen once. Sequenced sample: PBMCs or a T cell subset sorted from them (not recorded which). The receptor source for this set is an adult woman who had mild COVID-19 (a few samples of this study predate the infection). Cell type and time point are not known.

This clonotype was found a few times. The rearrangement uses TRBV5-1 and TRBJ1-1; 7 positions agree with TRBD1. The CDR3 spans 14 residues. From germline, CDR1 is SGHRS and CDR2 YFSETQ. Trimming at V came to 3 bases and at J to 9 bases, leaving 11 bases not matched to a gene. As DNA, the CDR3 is TGCGCCAGCAGCTCACTGCAGGGGGGCATGAAAGCTTTCTTT. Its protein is CASSSLQGGMKAFF. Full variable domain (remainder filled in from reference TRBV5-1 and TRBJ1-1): KAGVTQTPRYLIKTRGQQVTLSCSPISGHRSVSWYQQTPGQGLQFLFEYFSETQRNKGNFPGRFSGRQFSNSRSEMNVSTLELGDSALYLCASSSLQGGMKAFFGQGTRLTVV.

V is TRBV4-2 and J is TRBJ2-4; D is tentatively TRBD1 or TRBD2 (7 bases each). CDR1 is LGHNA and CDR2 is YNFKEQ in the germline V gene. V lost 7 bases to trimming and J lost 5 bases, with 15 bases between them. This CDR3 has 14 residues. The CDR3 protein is CASTRGGTENIQYF. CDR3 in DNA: TGTGCCAGCACCAGGGGGGGCACTGAAAACATTCAGTACTTC.

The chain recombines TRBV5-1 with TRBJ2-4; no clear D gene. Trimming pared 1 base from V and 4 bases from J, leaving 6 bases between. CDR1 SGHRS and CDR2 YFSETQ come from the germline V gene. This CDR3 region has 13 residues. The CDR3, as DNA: TGCGCCAGCAGCTTGACAGAAAAAAACATTCAGTACTTC. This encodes CASSLTEKNIQYF. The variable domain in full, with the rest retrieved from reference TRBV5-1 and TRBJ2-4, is KAGVTQTPRYLIKTRGQQVTLSCSPISGHRSVSWYQQTPGQGLQFLFEYFSETQRNKGNFPGRFSGRQFSNSRSEMNVSTLELGDSALYLCASSLTEKNIQYFGAGTRLSVL.

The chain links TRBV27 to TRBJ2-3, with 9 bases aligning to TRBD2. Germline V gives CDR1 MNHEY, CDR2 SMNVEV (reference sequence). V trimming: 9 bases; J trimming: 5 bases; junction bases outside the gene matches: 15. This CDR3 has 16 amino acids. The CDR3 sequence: CASPKVAGACEDTQYF. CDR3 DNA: TGTGCCAGTCCCAAGGTAGCGGGGGCCTGTGAAGATACGCAGTATTTT.

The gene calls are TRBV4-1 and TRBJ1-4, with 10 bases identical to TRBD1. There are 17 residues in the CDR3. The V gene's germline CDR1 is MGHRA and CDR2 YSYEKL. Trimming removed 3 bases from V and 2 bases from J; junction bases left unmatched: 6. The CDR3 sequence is CASSHRTGGHTNEKLFF. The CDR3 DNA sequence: TGCGCCAGCAGCCACCGGACAGGGGGGCATACTAATGAAAAACTGTTTTTT.

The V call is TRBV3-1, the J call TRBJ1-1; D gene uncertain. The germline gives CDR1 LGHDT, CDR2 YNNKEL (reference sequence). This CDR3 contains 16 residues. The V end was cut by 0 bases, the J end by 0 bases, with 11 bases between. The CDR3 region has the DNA TGTGCCAGCAGCCAAGATTCTGGCCCCATGAACACTGAAGCTTTCTTT. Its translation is CASSQDSGPMNTEAFF. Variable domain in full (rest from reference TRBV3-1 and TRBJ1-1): DTAVSQTPKYLVTQMGNDKSIKCEQNLGHDTMYWYKQDSKKFLKIMFSYNNKELIINETVPNRFSPKSPDKAHLNLHINSLELGDSAVYFCASSQDSGPMNTEAFFGQGTRLTVV.

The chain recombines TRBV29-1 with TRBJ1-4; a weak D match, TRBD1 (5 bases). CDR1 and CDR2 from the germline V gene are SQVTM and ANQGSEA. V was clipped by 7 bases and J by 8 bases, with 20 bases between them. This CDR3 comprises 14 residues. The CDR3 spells CSADPDGGREKLFF. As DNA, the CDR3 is TGCAGCGCCGACCCCGACGGGGGGAGGGAAAAACTGTTTTTT.

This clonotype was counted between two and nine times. Here the CDR3 DNA reads TGCAGTGCTGACGGACTGGACACTGAAGCTTTCTTT. Amino acids: CSADGLDTEAFF. V and J are TRBV20-1 and TRBJ1-1; D unclear. The germline V and J ends were trimmed by 5 bases and 3 bases, with 10 bases remaining between them. CDR1 is DFQATT, CDR2 SNEGSKA, per germline (reference sequence). The CDR3 extends over 12 amino acids.

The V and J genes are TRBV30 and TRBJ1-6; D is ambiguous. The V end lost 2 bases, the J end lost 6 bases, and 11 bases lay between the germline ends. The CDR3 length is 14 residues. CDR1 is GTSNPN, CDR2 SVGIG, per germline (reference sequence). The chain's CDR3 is CAWSMTSTNSPLHF. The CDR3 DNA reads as TGTGCCTGGAGTATGACGAGTACTAATTCACCCCTCCACTTT.

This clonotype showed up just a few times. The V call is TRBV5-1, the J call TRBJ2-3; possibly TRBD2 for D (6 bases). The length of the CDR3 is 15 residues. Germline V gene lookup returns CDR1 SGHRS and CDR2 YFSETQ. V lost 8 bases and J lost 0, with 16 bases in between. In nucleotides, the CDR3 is TGCGCCAGTTCGCTGCGGGAACTAAGCACAGATACGCAGTATTTT. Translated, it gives CASSLRELSTDTQYF.

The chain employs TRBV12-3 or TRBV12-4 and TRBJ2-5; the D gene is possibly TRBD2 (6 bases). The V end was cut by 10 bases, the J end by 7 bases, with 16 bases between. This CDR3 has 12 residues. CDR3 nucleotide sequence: TGTGCCATCCGGGACTCGCCGGGGACCCAGTACTTC. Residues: CAIRDSPGTQYF.

CDR3 bases: TGTGCCAGCAGTTCCTCAGGGGGCGCAGATACGCAGTATTTT. This codes for CASSSSGGADTQYF. The rearrangement links TRBV12-3 or TRBV12-4 to TRBJ2-3, with 8 positions matching TRBD1. The trim removed 4 bases at V and 4 bases at J, leaving 4 bases unmatched. This CDR3 is 14 amino acids long.

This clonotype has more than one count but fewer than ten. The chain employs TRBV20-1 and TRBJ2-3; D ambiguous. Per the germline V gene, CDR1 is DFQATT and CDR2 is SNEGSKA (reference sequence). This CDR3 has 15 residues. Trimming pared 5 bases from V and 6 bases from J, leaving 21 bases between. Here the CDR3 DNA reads TGCAGTGCTGTAAACCGGAGCTCCCCACACGATACGCAGTATTTT. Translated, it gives CSAVNRSSPHDTQYF.

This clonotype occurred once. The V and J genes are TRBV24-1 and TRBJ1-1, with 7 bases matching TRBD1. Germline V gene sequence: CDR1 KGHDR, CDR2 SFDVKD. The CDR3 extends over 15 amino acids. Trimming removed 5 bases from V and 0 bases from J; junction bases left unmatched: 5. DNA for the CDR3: TGTGCCACCAGTGCCAGGGGGGGCATGAACACTGAAGCTTTCTTT. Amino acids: CATSARGGMNTEAFF.